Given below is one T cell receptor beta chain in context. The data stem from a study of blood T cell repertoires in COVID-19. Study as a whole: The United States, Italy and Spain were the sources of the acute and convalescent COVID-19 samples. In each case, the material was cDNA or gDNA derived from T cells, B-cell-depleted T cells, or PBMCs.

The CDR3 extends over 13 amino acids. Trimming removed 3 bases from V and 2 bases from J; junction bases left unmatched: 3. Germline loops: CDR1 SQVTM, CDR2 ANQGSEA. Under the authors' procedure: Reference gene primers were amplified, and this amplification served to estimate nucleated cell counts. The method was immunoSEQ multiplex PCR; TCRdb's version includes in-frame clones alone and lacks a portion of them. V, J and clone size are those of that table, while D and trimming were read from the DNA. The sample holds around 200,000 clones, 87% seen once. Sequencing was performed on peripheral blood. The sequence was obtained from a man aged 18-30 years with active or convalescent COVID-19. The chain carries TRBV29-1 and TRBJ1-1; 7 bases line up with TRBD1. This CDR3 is CSVERDSNTEAFF. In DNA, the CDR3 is TGCAGCGTTGAGAGGGACAGCAACACTGAAGCTTTCTTT.